Listed below are T cell receptor beta chains from one sample, sequenced in a study of T cell changes during pregnancy in multiple sclerosis. Libraries were prepared by immunoSEQ multiplex PCR; TCRdb keeps only in-frame clonotypes and omits some of them. The data contain roughly 34,000 clones, roughly 90% of them singletons. This specimen consisted of CD8+ T cells from peripheral blood mononuclear cells, obtained in the third trimester of pregnancy. The receptor source for this set is a female donor with multiple sclerosis, enrolled in a pregnancy study. Both conserved end residues are part of each CDR3. The order of the fields is J gene, clone size, V gene, D gene, CDR3 protein, CDR3 DNA. The D gene is left open where the match is weak. Expanded clones are given a class, and other clones once, few, many or no size at all.

>TRBJ2-7|.|TRBV7-3|TRBD2
CASSPGLAGEQYF
TGTGCCAGCAGCCCGGGGCTAGCGGGGGAGCAGTACTTC
>TRBJ1-2|.|TRBV6-5|.
CASGAANYGYTF
TGTGCCAGCGGGGCGGCAAACTATGGCTACACCTTC
>TRBJ2-3|once|TRBV11-1|.
CASSPPGEPRF
TGTGCCAGCAGCCCCCCCGGGGAGCCCAGGTTT
>TRBJ2-7|.|TRBV4-1|TRBD2
CASSHSGVAYEQYF
TGCGCCAGCAGCCATAGCGGGGTGGCCTACGAGCAGTACTTC
>TRBJ1-4|.|TRBV4-1|.
CASSQIGWAGVNEKLFF
TGCGCCAGCAGCCAAATAGGGTGGGCAGGGGTTAATGAAAAACTGTTTTTT
>TRBJ1-1|.|TRBV18|.
CASSPPGGTEAFF
TGTGCCAGCTCACCACCGGGGGGCACTGAAGCTTTCTTT
>TRBJ1-4|.|TRBV7-2|.
CASSLAGDWATNEKLFF
TGTGCCAGCAGCTTAGCGGGAGATTGGGCAACTAATGAAAAACTGTTTTTT
>TRBJ2-3|.|TRBV15|TRBD1
CATSGNTPGTATDTQYF
TGTGCCACCAGCGGAAATACGCCCGGGACAGCAACAGATACGCAGTATTTT
>TRBJ2-1|.|TRBV6-5|.
CAISRDITYNEQFF
TGTGCCATTTCCCGGGACATAACTTACAATGAGCAGTTCTTC
>TRBJ1-1|.|TRBV19|.
CASSIGTGFEAFF
TGTGCCAGTAGTATAGGAACGGGATTTGAAGCTTTCTTT
>TRBJ2-5|.|TRBV30|.
CAWSVGDRSTIETQYF
TGTGCCTGGAGTGTAGGTGACAGGAGTACGATAGAGACCCAGTACTTC
>TRBJ2-7|once|TRBV4-1|TRBD1
CASSQAHGTGDEQYF
TGCGCCAGCAGCCAAGCTCATGGGACAGGGGACGAGCAGTACTTC
>TRBJ2-7|.|TRBV12-5|.
CASGGPTYEQYF
TGTGCTAGCGGGGGGCCCACCTACGAGCAGTACTTC
>TRBJ2-2|.|TRBV29-1|TRBD1
CSGQGPTTGELFF
TGCAGTGGACAGGGGCCTACCACCGGGGAGCTGTTTTTT
>TRBJ2-7|once|TRBV13|.
CASSTGRTYEQYF
TGTGCCAGCAGTACCGGTAGAACCTACGAGCAGTACTTC
>TRBJ2-1|.|TRBV6-5|.
CASSYLSALFHEQFF
TGTGCCAGCAGTTACCTTAGCGCCCTTTTCCATGAGCAGTTCTTC
>TRBJ2-7|.|TRBV4-2|.
CASSLVAGSNEQYF
TGTGCCAGCAGCTTGGTGGCAGGATCAAACGAGCAGTACTTC
>TRBJ1-1|.|TRBV4-3|TRBD1
CASSHRRQGKTEAFF
TGCGCCAGCAGCCATCGGAGACAGGGTAAGACTGAAGCTTTCTTT
>TRBJ1-2|.|TRBV4-1|.
CASSQALSNYGYTF
TGCGCCAGCAGCCAAGCGTTATCTAACTATGGCTACACCTTC
>TRBJ1-2|once|TRBV19|.
CATAPMRVNYGYTF
TGTGCCACGGCCCCCATGAGGGTTAACTATGGCTACACCTTC
>TRBJ1-2|.|TRBV9|TRBD1
CASSVRGDRGQWGYTF
TGTGCCAGCAGCGTCCGAGGGGACAGGGGGCAATGGGGCTACACCTTC
>TRBJ2-7|.|TRBV5-1|TRBD1
CASSLGQGIAEQYF
TGCGCCAGCAGCCTAGGACAGGGTATCGCCGAGCAGTACTTC
>TRBJ2-3|.|TRBV9|TRBD2
CASSVAEGLGTDTQYF
TGTGCCAGCAGCGTAGCGGAGGGACTAGGGACAGATACGCAGTATTTT
>TRBJ1-1|once|TRBV2|.
CASRLHRDAVAFF
TGTGCCAGCCGCCTCCACAGGGATGCGGTAGCTTTCTTT
>TRBJ2-7|.|TRBV18|.
CASSPGASYEQYF
TGTGCCAGCTCACCAGGGGCCTCCTACGAGCAGTACTTC
>TRBJ2-7|.|TRBV5-4|TRBD2
CASSLTSGDYEQYF
TGTGCCAGCAGCCTCACTAGCGGGGACTACGAGCAGTACTTC
>TRBJ1-2|.|TRBV7-8|.
CASSSGQYGYTF
TGTGCCAGCAGCTCAGGACAATATGGCTACACCTTC
>TRBJ2-1|once|TRBV7-2|.
CASSTPPRLALNEQFF
TGTGCCAGCAGTACCCCCCCTCGGCTAGCGTTGAATGAGCAGTTCTTC
>TRBJ1-3|.|TRBV4-3|.
CASSQETASGNTIYF
TGCGCCAGCAGCCAAGAGACAGCTTCTGGAAACACCATATATTTT
>TRBJ1-3|.|TRBV7-9|.
CASFPPGTGNTIYF
TGTGCCAGCTTCCCCCCGGGGACTGGAAACACCATATATTTT
>TRBJ2-7|.|TRBV4-3|.
CASSQVTGHEQYF
TGCGCCAGCAGCCAAGTTACGGGTCACGAGCAGTACTTC
>TRBJ2-1|.|TRBV14|.
CASSQGQYNEQFF
TGTGCCAGCAGCCAGGGGCAGTACAATGAGCAGTTCTTC
>TRBJ1-2|.|TRBV21-1|.
CASSKQGDLYTF
TGTGCCAGCAGCAAACAGGGTGATCTCTACACCTTC
>TRBJ1-3|.|TRBV4-3|.
CASSPGGGGNTGNTIYF
TGCGCCAGCAGCCCAGGAGGTGGGGGCAACACTGGAAACACCATATATTTT
>TRBJ1-1|.|TRBV7-9|.
CASSYQDSSPEAFF
TGTGCCAGCAGCTACCAGGACAGTAGTCCTGAAGCTTTCTTT
>TRBJ2-2|.|TRBV6-5|.
CASSYGGGGTGELFF
TGTGCCAGCAGTTACGGAGGGGGCGGCACCGGGGAGCTGTTTTTT
>TRBJ2-7|.|TRBV7-2|TRBD2
CASGGGTQQYF
TGTGCCAGCGGGGGGGGGACGCAGCAGTACTTC
>TRBJ2-7|.|TRBV9|TRBD1
CASSPRQGREQYF
TGTGCCAGCAGCCCCCGACAGGGACGAGAGCAGTACTTC
>TRBJ2-7|.|TRBV28|TRBD1
CASSLSFRGQLVRPNYEQYF
TGTGCCAGCAGTTTATCTTTCAGGGGGCAACTCGTGAGGCCCAACTACGAGCAGTACTTC
>TRBJ2-1|.|TRBV5-1|.
CASSLASNEQFF
TGCGCCAGCAGCTTGGCTTCCAATGAGCAGTTCTTC